This paragraph covers one T cell receptor beta chain sequence. This table comes from immunoSEQ multiplex PCR, and its TCRdb copy is limited to in-frame clones, with some not included. The sample records around 1.6 million clones, approximately 98% being singletons. With 5 bases removed from V and 7 bases from J, the gap between germline ends came to 17 bases. CDR1 is SEHNR, CDR2 FQNEAQ, per germline (reference sequence). The CDR3 has 15 amino acids. This specimen comes from a study of shared clonotypes between healthy human individuals. Every donor, a Caucasian adult, lived in Nashville, Tennessee. CD4+ cell separation produced CD45RA+ naive and CD45RA-negative memory subsets.

This sequence was found in a man aged 25 to 40 in good health. V usage is TRBV7-9 and J usage is TRBJ1-4, with D possibly matching TRBD1 (6 bases). Input material: naive CD4+ T cells sorted from blood. Stated subset: CD45RA+ positively selected. The DNA of the CDR3 is TGTGCCAGCAGCCCCCGGGGCAGGGGCGGTGAAAAACTGTTTTTT. This gives the protein CASSPRGRGGEKLFF.